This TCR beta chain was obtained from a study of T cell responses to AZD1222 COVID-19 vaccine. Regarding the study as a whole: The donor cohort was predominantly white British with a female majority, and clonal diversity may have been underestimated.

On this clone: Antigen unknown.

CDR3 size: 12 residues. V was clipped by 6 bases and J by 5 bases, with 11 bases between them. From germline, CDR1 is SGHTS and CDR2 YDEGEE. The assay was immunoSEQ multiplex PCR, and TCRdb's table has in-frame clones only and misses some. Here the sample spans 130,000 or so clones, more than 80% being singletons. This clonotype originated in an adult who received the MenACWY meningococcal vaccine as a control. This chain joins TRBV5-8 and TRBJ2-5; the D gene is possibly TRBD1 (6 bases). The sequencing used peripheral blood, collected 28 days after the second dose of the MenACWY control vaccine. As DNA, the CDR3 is TGTGCCAGCACCCAGGGGCGCGAGACCCAGTACTTC. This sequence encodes CASTQGRETQYF.